This TCR beta chain was identified in a study of immune evolution from preneoplasia to lung adenocarcinoma. General study results and limits: Clonality was highest in normal lung, lower in later-stage lesions apparently. T cell clonality was higher in KRAS-mutant than EGFR-mutant or wild-type nodules. Top clone share appeared to fall from AAH through AIS, MIA, adenocarcinoma.

In regard to this clone: Its antigen is unidentified.

Premalignant or tumor cells were enriched by macro-dissection after pathologic assessment. The method was immunoSEQ multiplex PCR; TCRdb's version includes in-frame clones alone and lacks a portion of them. The table includes 6,000 to 8,500 clones, roughly four fifths detected once. The CDR3 is made up of 17 amino acids. From germline, CDR1 is LGHNA and CDR2 YNFKEQ. The V end was cut by 1 base, the J end by 4 bases, with 18 bases between. The source material was FFPE minimally invasive lung adenocarcinoma tissue. The V gene is TRBV4-2, the J gene TRBJ2-3; D perhaps matches TRBD1 (7 bases). This clonotype originated in a person aged 65-85 years with lung adenocarcinoma. Here the CDR3 DNA reads TGTGCCAGCAGCCAAGTCGAAACAGGGGCGGGACCAGATACGCAGTATTTT. Translating gives CASSQVETGAGPDTQYF.